This TCR beta chain was found in a study of blood T cell repertoires in COVID-19. TCRdb's copy holds only in-frame clones and misses some; the assay was immunoSEQ multiplex PCR. The table lists 150,000 to 200,000 clones, around 87% of them singletons. This TCR was recovered from a woman aged 65 to 85 with COVID-19, enrolled during active disease. The sample taken for sequencing was peripheral blood.

The CDR3 DNA is TGCGCCAGCAGCCAAGTTCGGAGCACAGATACGCAGTATTTT. Its translation is CASSQVRSTDTQYF. This sequence joins TRBV4-1 and TRBJ2-3, with D unclear. Germline CDR1 reads MGHRA; CDR2 reads YSYEKL. Trimming pared 1 base from V and 0 bases from J, leaving 5 bases between. There are 14 residues in the CDR3.